Listed below are T cell receptor beta chains from one sample, sequenced in a study of patients and donors after allogeneic stem cell transplantation. TCRdb passed the RT-PCR reads through MiXCR, listing each CDR3 protein once. The data show roughly 180,000 distinct CDR3 sequences, about 40% seen once. Sequencing input: blood, either unsorted or a sorted T cell fraction (not recorded which). Receptors were obtained from a human donor who was either an allogeneic HSCT recipient or a stem cell or donor lymphocyte infusion donor (not recorded which). It is not recorded whose cells these are; they may come from a transplant donor. Both conserved end residues are trimmed from each CDR3. The listing skips clone size in some rows; elsewhere it reads once, few, many or a size class.

V	J	length	size	CDR3
TRBV5-1	TRBJ2-3	12	-	ASSLETLADTQY
TRBV7-9	TRBJ1-4	11	-	ASGEATNEKLF
TRBV7-2	TRBJ1-6	14	once	ASSLVVSSYNSPLH
TRBV5-1	TRBJ1-1	12	-	ASRRAGLDTEAF
TRBV28	TRBJ2-7	12	-	ASSLRTSPDEQY
TRBV4-3	TRBJ2-7	14	-	ASSQGRMGQGYEQY
TRBV12-3/TRBV12-4	TRBJ1-2	11	-	ASSLIRLYGYT
TRBV20-1	TRBJ1-2	10	-	SAMSGDYGYT
TRBV11-1	TRBJ2-2	12	-	ASSLGVSTGELF
TRBV6-2/TRBV6-3	TRBJ2-7	12	-	ASRLHGNSYEQY
TRBV4-3	TRBJ1-2	13	-	ASSHTQTVIYGYT
TRBV4-2	TRBJ2-4	14	few	ASSQVPGRTLSIQY
TRBV6-2/TRBV6-3	TRBJ2-3	13	-	ASSPSGAFTDTQY
TRBV7-3	TRBJ1-5	12	few	ASSPAMSNQPQH
TRBV9	TRBJ1-2	13	-	ASSVGQAVPRGYT
TRBV4-3	TRBJ1-2	15	-	ASSQFRDRGRNYGYT
TRBV7-2	TRBJ1-2	11	few	ASSLALVGGYT
TRBV7-2	TRBJ2-1	11	-	ASSPGPSYEQF
TRBV2	TRBJ1-1	10	-	ASRTDSPEAF
TRBV12-3/TRBV12-4	TRBJ1-1	9	few	ASSFGFEAF
TRBV29-1	TRBJ2-2	13	few	SAIGLAGDTGELF
TRBV5-6	TRBJ1-1	13	-	ASSFRGAGNTEAF
TRBV9	TRBJ2-5	12	-	ASSRRGPAETQY
TRBV7-8	TRBJ1-6	14	-	ASSPTGAPYNSPLH
TRBV12-3/TRBV12-4	TRBJ1-2	10	-	ASSLREGPYT
TRBV12-3/TRBV12-4	TRBJ1-1	12	few	ASSRTGLLIEAF
TRBV25-1	TRBJ1-5	14	-	ASSDSGPLLDQPQH
TRBV6-5	TRBJ2-7	13	-	ASSFSRGSSYEQY
TRBV12-3/TRBV12-4	TRBJ2-2	15	few	ASSPRTSGSNTGELF
TRBV28	TRBJ1-2	11	few	ASSAPAGGGYT
TRBV4-3	TRBJ1-5	13	-	ASSHGTGVEQPQH
TRBV12-3/TRBV12-4	TRBJ2-1	11	few	ASSLYVHNEQF
TRBV6-5	TRBJ1-1	11	-	ASSNREYTEAF
TRBV12-3/TRBV12-4	TRBJ1-5	10	few	ASSFGRQPQH
TRBV29-1	TRBJ2-7	13	-	SVASLARGYGEQY
TRBV4-3	TRBJ2-3	15	-	ASSHDSSGRALDTQY
TRBV5-1	TRBJ1-3	14	few	ASSLAGHLSGNTIY